Listed below are T cell receptor beta chains from one sample, sequenced in a study of beta chain features in type 1 diabetes. Libraries were prepared by immunoSEQ multiplex PCR; TCRdb keeps only in-frame clonotypes and omits some of them. The sample holds 680,000 or so clones; about a sixth are singletons and the top ten take around 0.1%. Material: naive CD4+ T cells from blood. These receptors all stem from a man aged 18 to 29 in good health. Each CDR3 is given without its conserved first and last residue. A D gene is named only where the DNA matches it firmly.

d_gene	j_gene	v_gene	len	CDR3aa
-	TRBJ1-5	TRBV6-5	10	ASRAQNQPQH
TRBD2	TRBJ2-7	TRBV7-7	13	ASSAGLAEIYEQY
TRBD1	TRBJ2-7	TRBV19	10	ASRDRAYEQY
-	TRBJ1-2	TRBV9	12	ASSLQDNNYGYT
-	TRBJ2-7	TRBV21-1	15	ASSKARARQGGFEQY
TRBD2	TRBJ2-3	TRBV6-6	13	ASGPLAGVSDTQY
-	TRBJ1-1	TRBV6-5	12	ASSAQRGRTEAF
-	TRBJ1-2	TRBV4-3	11	ASSQDFGYGYT
-	TRBJ1-6	TRBV6-4	12	ASSDDPRGSPLH
-	TRBJ2-6	TRBV21-1	15	ASSKGTGRSGANVLT
-	TRBJ2-7	TRBV7-2	9	ASSGSYEQY
-	TRBJ2-7	TRBV28	11	ASSRGTVWEQY
TRBD1	TRBJ1-1	TRBV5-1	12	ASSFQGADTEAF
-	TRBJ2-4	TRBV28	11	ASRDRAKNIQY
-	TRBJ1-3	TRBV25-1	15	ASSDLLRGGSGNTIY
-	TRBJ2-7	TRBV11-3	9	ASSRGGEQY
TRBD2	TRBJ2-1	TRBV7-2	13	ASSPSGKGYNEQF
-	TRBJ2-7	TRBV29-1	13	SVAPGGRSLSEQY